Many counts were recorded for the clone carrying this T cell receptor beta chain. These data belong to a study of blood T cells in healthy people across ages. A sample-barcoded 5' primer and a J-beta primer mix were used in a second PCR of roughly 7 to 12 cycles. TCRdb analysed the 5' RACE reads with MiXCR anew, one entry per CDR3 protein. The sample gives 950,000 to 1,200,000 distinct CDR3 sequences, under 40% of which show up once; about an eighth is in the top ten. Trimming cost V 0 bases and J 7 bases, with 25 bases left between them. The CDR3 is made up of 20 amino acids. CDR1 is LGHNA, CDR2 YSLEER, per germline. The amount of total RNA extracted per sample was at least 5.5 micrograms.

Sequencing was done on a sample of blood. V and J are TRBV4-3 and TRBJ1-6, with D perhaps TRBD1 (5 bases). The clonotype was recovered from a man between 18 and 35 years old in good health. The CDR3, as DNA: TGCGCCAGCAGCCAAGATTGGGGCAGGGAATCCCTATTTAGCAATTCACCCCTCCACTTT. It encodes CASSQDWGRESLFSNSPLHF.